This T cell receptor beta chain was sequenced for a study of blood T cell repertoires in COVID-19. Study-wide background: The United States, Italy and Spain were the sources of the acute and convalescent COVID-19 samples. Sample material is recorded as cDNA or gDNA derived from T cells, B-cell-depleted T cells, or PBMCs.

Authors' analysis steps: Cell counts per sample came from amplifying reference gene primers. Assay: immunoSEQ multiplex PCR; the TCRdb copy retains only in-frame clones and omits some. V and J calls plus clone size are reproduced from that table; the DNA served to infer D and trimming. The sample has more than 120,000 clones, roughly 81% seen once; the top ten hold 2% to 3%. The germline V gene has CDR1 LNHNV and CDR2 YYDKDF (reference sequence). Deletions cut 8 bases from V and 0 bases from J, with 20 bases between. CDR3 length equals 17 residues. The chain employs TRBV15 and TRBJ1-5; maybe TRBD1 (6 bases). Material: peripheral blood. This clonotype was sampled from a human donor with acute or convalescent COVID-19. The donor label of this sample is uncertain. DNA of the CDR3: TGTGCCACCGACCAGGGGCGCGGCTCGGGTAGCAATCAGCCCCAGCATTTT. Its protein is CATDQGRGSGSNQPQHF. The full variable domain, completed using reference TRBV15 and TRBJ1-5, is DAMVIQNPRYQVTQFGKPVTLSCSQTLNHNVMYWYQQKSSQAPKLLFHYYDKDFNNEADTPDNFQSRRPNTSFCFLDIRSPGLGDTAMYLCATDQGRGSGSNQPQHFGDGTRLSIL.